Below, 31 T cell receptor beta chains from the same sample are listed, as sequenced in a study of vaccination and CD4 T cells after COVID-19. Sample treatment: approximately 10-day PBMC culture with coronavirus spike peptide pools or control peptides (ViraFEST assay). Oncomine TCR Beta short-read sequencing was applied to DNA from cultured CD4+ T cells. TCRdb fed the PCR reads into MiXCR, producing one record per CDR3 protein. The sample carries over 10,000 distinct CDR3 sequences, approximately 80% recorded once. No antigen has been assigned to these receptors. Material: CD4+ T cells from blood, cultured in vitro. These TCRs come from a human donor who had recovered from COVID-19.

J is TRBJ2-7 and V is TRBV28; D is perhaps TRBD1 (5 bases). Trimming stripped 6 bases from V and 0 bases from J, with 18 bases between. The CDR3 runs to 16 residues. Per germline, CDR1 MDHEN and CDR2 SYDVKM. The CDR3 loop reads CASRPQTALSSYEQYF. The CDR3 region has the DNA TGTGCCAGCAGACCCCAGACAGCACTTAGCTCCTACGAGCAGTACTTC.

This rearrangement joins TRBV6-5 to TRBJ2-7; D possibly matches TRBD1 or TRBD2 (5 bases each). The CDR3 loop spans 14 amino acids. V shed 0 bases and J shed 6 bases, with 12 bases lying between them. Germline lookup yields CDR1 MNHEY and CDR2 SVGAGI. The CDR3 coding sequence is TGTGCCAGCAGTTACTCCTCGGGACGGGGCGAGCAGTACTTC. Amino acid sequence: CASSYSSGRGEQYF.

The rearrangement links TRBV24-1 to TRBJ2-5; 9 nucleotides agree with TRBD1. The V and J ends lost 1 base and 5 bases, in that order; junction bases with no gene match: 4. This CDR3 comprises 15 residues. Germline CDR1 KGHDR, CDR2 SFDVKD. CDR3 loop: CATSDLGGTGETQYF. The CDR3 DNA is TGTGCCACCAGTGATTTAGGGGGGACAGGGGAGACCCAGTACTTC.

CDR3: CSASRGPGTSGRERSYNEQFF. Written as DNA, the CDR3 is TGCAGTGCTAGCAGAGGCCCCGGGACTAGCGGGAGGGAACGCTCCTACAATGAGCAGTTCTTC. The chain recombines TRBV20-1 with TRBJ2-1; 16 bases match TRBD2. V shed 3 bases, J shed 0 bases, and the junction held 14 bases outside the gene matches. The CDR3 consists of 21 residues. In germline, CDR1 is DFQATT, CDR2 SNEGSKA (reference sequence).

The chain uses TRBV7-9 and TRBJ1-2; D perhaps matches TRBD1 (5 bases). Deletions cut 6 bases from V and 3 bases from J, with 20 bases between. The CDR3 consists of 16 residues. CDR1 is SEHNR, CDR2 FQNEAQ, per germline (reference sequence). CDR3 coding DNA: TGTGCCAGCAGATCCAAAGCCTCAGGGAACGACTATGGCTACACCTTC. Its protein is CASRSKASGNDYGYTF.

The chain couples TRBV12-3 or TRBV12-4 to TRBJ2-5, with TRBD2 identical over 7 bases. V trimming: 4 bases; J trimming: 1 base; junction bases outside the gene matches: 6. CDR3 size: 15 residues. CDR3 coding DNA: TGTGCCAGCAGTTCCCCGGGAGGCCCCCAAGAGACCCAGTACTTC. Translation gives CASSSPGGPQETQYF.

The J gene is TRBJ1-2, the V gene TRBV29-1, with a weak D call TRBD1 (5 bases). This CDR3 spans 13 amino acids. V dropped 0 bases and J dropped 8 bases, with 13 bases sitting between them. In germline, CDR1 is SQVTM, CDR2 ANQGSEA. The CDR3: CSVEEVRGSGYTF. The CDR3 coding sequence is TGCAGCGTTGAAGAAGTGCGGGGGAGCGGCTACACCTTC.

V and J are TRBV15 and TRBJ1-5, with 8 bases that match TRBD1. J gave up 4 bases and V 4 bases, and 9 bases lay outside the gene matches. The V gene's germline CDR1 is LNHNV and CDR2 YYDKDF (reference sequence). This CDR3 comprises 16 residues. CDR3 amino acids: CATSTPGTGKNQPQHF. The DNA of the CDR3 is TGTGCCACCAGCACTCCCGGGACAGGAAAGAATCAGCCCCAGCATTTT.

Only one count was recorded for this clonotype. This sequence joins TRBV7-2 and TRBJ1-5; D is perhaps TRBD1 (5 bases). This CDR3 is built from 14 residues. Trimming removed 3 bases at V and 9 bases at J, with 15 bases between. CDR1 SGHTA and CDR2 FQGNSA come from the germline V gene. The CDR3 reads CASSFTSVRGPQHF. DNA for the CDR3: TGTGCCAGCAGCTTCACCAGCGTAAGGGGGCCCCAGCATTTT.

J is TRBJ1-5 and V is TRBV28; a weak D match, TRBD1 (5 bases). This CDR3 is 14 amino acids long. V was cut by 5 bases and J by 4 bases, with 12 bases left in between. Germline CDR1 reads MDHEN; CDR2 reads SYDVKM. CDR3 region: CASSRGSKNQPQHF. The CDR3 DNA follows: TGTGCCAGCAGTAGGGGCTCAAAGAATCAGCCCCAGCATTTT.

This clonotype has a handful of counts. The chain employs TRBV20-1 and TRBJ2-5; D uncertain. This CDR3 region has 11 residues. V was trimmed by 3 bases and J by 4 bases, leaving 6 bases between them. Germline V lookup: CDR1 DFQATT, CDR2 SNEGSKA (reference sequence). In DNA, the CDR3 is TGCAGTGCTAGTCCGGGAGAGACCCAGTACTTC. Protein sequence: CSASPGETQYF.

The rearrangement links TRBV7-2 to TRBJ1-1; 9 bases agree with TRBD1. V trimming: 4 bases; J trimming: 13 bases; junction bases outside the gene matches: 13. Germline lookup yields CDR1 SGHTA and CDR2 FQGNSA. CDR3 length equals 14 residues. The CDR3 loop is CASSYLGRDRDVFF. The CDR3 DNA is TGTGCCAGCAGCTACCTTGGGCGGGACAGGGATGTTTTCTTT.

In this sample, this clonotype turned up once. The chain has TRBV7-2 and TRBJ1-1; 7 positions match TRBD1. This CDR3 contains 15 residues. V trimming: 4 bases; J trimming: 4 bases; junction bases outside the gene matches: 9. Germline loops: CDR1 SGHTA, CDR2 FQGNSA. CDR3 nucleotide sequence: TGTGCCAGCAGCTCAGTCACAGGGGTTGCCACTGAAGCTTTCTTT. Its translation is CASSSVTGVATEAFF.

The chain uses TRBV29-1 and TRBJ2-7; D call uncertain. The germline gives CDR1 SQVTM, CDR2 ANQGSEA. V lost 8 bases and J 4 bases, leaving 15 bases between the germline ends. CDR3 size: 12 residues. The chain's CDR3 is CSSMTGRYEQYF. The CDR3 DNA sequence: TGCAGCTCCATGACGGGCAGATACGAGCAGTACTTC.

The V and J genes are TRBV10-1 and TRBJ2-1, with TRBD2 matching 12 bases. The V and J ends lost 5 bases and 9 bases, in that order; junction bases with no gene match: 2. The germline CDR1 and CDR2 sequences are WNHNN and SYGVQD (reference sequence). This CDR3 comprises 13 residues. CDR3: CASSPSGRGEQFF. CDR3 in DNA: TGCGCCAGCAGTCCTAGCGGGAGGGGTGAGCAGTTCTTC.

This rearrangement joins TRBV11-3 to TRBJ2-2; maybe TRBD1 (5 bases). V lost 2 bases and J lost 7, with 8 bases in between. CDR3 size: 13 residues. Germline V gene sequence: CDR1 SGHNT, CDR2 YENEEA. CDR3 residues: CASSLQGLGELFF. DNA of the CDR3: TGTGCCAGCAGCTTACAGGGTCTCGGGGAGCTGTTTTTT.

V usage is TRBV20-1 and J usage is TRBJ2-7; TRBD2 matches at 8 bases. The CDR3 extends over 15 amino acids. Germline lookup yields CDR1 DFQATT and CDR2 SNEGSKA (reference sequence). The junction had 11 bases not matched to a gene; V was cut back by 0 bases and J by 7 bases. The CDR3 nucleotides are TGCAGTGCTAGAGATCGAGGGAGCGGGAGAAGGGAGCAGTACTTC. Translated, it gives CSARDRGSGRREQYF.

A single count supports this clonotype. This chain links TRBV29-1 with TRBJ2-3; D not certain. This CDR3 is built from 12 residues. V lost 4 bases to trimming and J lost 2 bases, with 7 bases between them. CDR1 and CDR2 from the germline V gene are SQVTM and ANQGSEA. The CDR3 reads CSVGPATDTQYF. The CDR3 nucleotides read TGCAGCGTTGGGCCAGCCACAGATACGCAGTATTTT.

This chain joins TRBV4-1 and TRBJ2-1; D is possibly TRBD2 (5 bases). Trimming pared 4 bases from V and 6 bases from J, leaving 16 bases between. Per the germline V gene, CDR1 is MGHRA and CDR2 is YSYEKL. This CDR3 has 15 amino acids. In DNA, the CDR3 is TGCGCCAGCAGCCGAATTGGCGGACTCACCAATGAGCAGTTCTTC. It codes for CASSRIGGLTNEQFF.

The chain uses TRBV6-1 and TRBJ2-7, with a weak D call TRBD1 (6 bases). This CDR3 is built from 14 residues. Trimming took 6 bases from V and 4 from J, leaving 16 bases between them. Germline loops: CDR1 MNHNS, CDR2 SASEGT. The CDR3 reads CASSQTGSWYEQYF. The CDR3 DNA is TGTGCCAGCAGCCAAACAGGGTCTTGGTACGAGCAGTACTTC.

J is TRBJ1-6 and V is TRBV2, with D hard to call. The CDR3 is made up of 15 amino acids. V dropped 5 bases and J dropped 13 bases, with 21 bases sitting between them. Germline assignment: CDR1 SNHLY and CDR2 FYNNEI. CDR3 residues: CASSRVRAPAAPLHF. The CDR3 DNA reads as TGTGCCAGCAGTCGCGTTCGTGCCCCAGCGGCGCCCCTCCACTTT.

The gene calls are TRBV28 and TRBJ1-5; 9 nucleotides agree with TRBD1. The V gene's germline CDR1 is MDHEN and CDR2 SYDVKM. J gave up 6 bases and V 6 bases, and 12 bases lay outside the gene matches. The CDR3 covers 16 residues. CDR3 sequence reads: CASSQRDRVGGQPQHF. CDR3 bases: TGTGCCAGCAGCCAGCGGGACAGGGTAGGCGGTCAGCCCCAGCATTTT.

The chain employs TRBV6-2 or TRBV6-3 and TRBJ1-6; no clear D. CDR3 length: 12 residues. The germline CDR1 and CDR2 sequences are MNHEY and SVGEGT. V lost 0 bases, J lost 9 bases, and 3 bases lay in between. The CDR3 region has the DNA TGTGCCAGCAGTTACTCGGGTTCACCCCTCCACTTT. This translates into CASSYSGSPLHF.

V usage is TRBV19 and J usage is TRBJ1-1, with 7 bases matching TRBD1. The V gene's germline CDR1 is LNHDA and CDR2 SQIVND (reference sequence). CDR3 length: 11 amino acids. The trim removed 7 bases at V and 9 bases at J, leaving 5 bases unmatched. The CDR3 region has the DNA TGTGCCAGTACAGGGGGGCGCAAAGCTTTCTTT. It yields the protein CASTGGRKAFF. The variable domain in full, completed from reference TRBV19 and TRBJ1-1, reads DGGITQSPKYLFRKEGQNVTLSCEQNLNHDAMYWYRQDPGQGLRLIYYSQIVNDFQKGDIAEGYSVSREKKESFPLTVTSAQKNPTAFYLCASTGGRKAFFGQGTRLTVV.

This chain uses TRBV28 with TRBJ1-2; TRBD1 matches 8 bases. The CDR3 length is 14 residues. The J segment lost 6 bases and the V segment lost 4 bases, leaving 7 bases of the junction unmatched. Germline CDR1 and CDR2: MDHEN and SYDVKM. As DNA, the CDR3 is TGTGCCAGCAGTTCGTGGACAGGGTCCCATGGCTACACCTTC. This gives the protein CASSSWTGSHGYTF.

The V call is TRBV12-3 or TRBV12-4, the J call TRBJ2-1; 8 bases align to TRBD2. The CDR3 has 17 residues. Unmatched junction bases numbered 8, after V lost 1 base and J lost 3 bases. This CDR3 reads CASSLVGGTSGYNEQFF. CDR3 DNA sequence: TGTGCCAGCAGTTTAGTGGGTGGTACTAGCGGCTACAATGAGCAGTTCTTC.

J is TRBJ1-1 and V is TRBV11-2; D is uncertain. CDR3 length equals 14 residues. Germline CDR1 is SGHAT and CDR2 is FQNNGV. Trimming stripped 5 bases from V and 1 base from J, with 11 bases between. The CDR3 sequence: CASSLRTGNTEAFF. For the CDR3, the DNA is TGTGCCAGCAGCCTAAGGACTGGGAACACTGAAGCTTTCTTT.

The chain is built from TRBV20-1 and TRBJ2-1; 11 nucleotides align to TRBD2. With V trimmed by 3 bases and J by 8 bases, 9 bases remained unmatched. Germline assignment: CDR1 DFQATT and CDR2 SNEGSKA (reference sequence). This CDR3 spans 15 amino acids. As DNA, the CDR3 is TGCAGTGCTAGGGTAGCGGGAGGGCCCTCGGATGAGCAGTTCTTC. This translates into CSARVAGGPSDEQFF.

The table lists this clonotype with a few counts. The rearrangement uses TRBV7-2 and TRBJ1-2; 9 bases map to TRBD1. Germline CDR1 is SGHTA and CDR2 is FQGNSA. Germline trimming cut 1 base from V and 8 bases from J; bases unmatched to any gene: 5. This CDR3 spans 14 amino acids. CDR3 sequence: CASSLGQGERGYTF. The CDR3 DNA is TGTGCCAGCAGCTTAGGACAGGGGGAGAGGGGCTACACCTTC.

The chain uses TRBV7-2 and TRBJ1-1, with D possibly TRBD1 on 6 matching bases. CDR1 is SGHTA, CDR2 FQGNSA, per germline. The CDR3 totals 15 residues. The CDR3 loop is CAAGWQGSFRTEAFF. CDR3 nucleotides: TGTGCTGCGGGGTGGCAGGGGTCTTTCCGAACTGAAGCTTTCTTT.

The gene calls are TRBV7-2 and TRBJ2-1, with D possibly being TRBD1 (6 bases). Germline V gene data show CDR1 as SGHTA and CDR2 as FQGNSA. The CDR3 is 15 residues long. V shed 3 bases and J shed 1 base, with 10 bases lying between them. The CDR3 is CASSFIRGSYNEQFF. The CDR3 bases are TGTGCCAGCAGCTTTATCAGGGGATCCTACAATGAGCAGTTCTTC.